The TCR beta chain described here comes from a study of T cell responses to AZD1222 COVID-19 vaccine. Whole-study results and caveats: Repertoire sampling was restricted to post-peak T cell response timepoints. Reportedly, nearly half of unique spike TCRs recognized epitopes outside B.1.351/B.1.1.7 mutations.

V was pared by 3 bases and J by 7 bases, with 12 bases between. Per germline, CDR1 SNHLY and CDR2 FYNNEI. This CDR3 contains 13 residues. Clones were read by immunoSEQ multiplex PCR, and TCRdb kept only the in-frame ones, dropping some. The sample consists of about 150,000 clones, less than 95% of them appearing once. Details on this clone: Its antigen is undetermined.

The chain recombines TRBV2 with TRBJ1-2, with a tentative D call TRBD1 (5 bases). The clonotype comes from an adult in good health. This specimen consisted of peripheral blood, obtained on day 0 of AZD1222 vaccination. The CDR3 DNA follows: TGTGCCAGCAGTGAGCGGGGAACAGGTGGCTACACCTTC. Protein: CASSERGTGGYTF.